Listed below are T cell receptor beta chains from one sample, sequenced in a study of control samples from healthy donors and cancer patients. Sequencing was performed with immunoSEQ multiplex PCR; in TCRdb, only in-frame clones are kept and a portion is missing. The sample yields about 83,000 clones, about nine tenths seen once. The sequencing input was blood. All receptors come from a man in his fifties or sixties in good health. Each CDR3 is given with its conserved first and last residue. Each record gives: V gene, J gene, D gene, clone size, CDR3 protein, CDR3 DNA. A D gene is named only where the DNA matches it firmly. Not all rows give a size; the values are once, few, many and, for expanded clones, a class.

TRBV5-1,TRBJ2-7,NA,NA,CASSLESRNYEQYF,TGCGCCAGCAGCTTGGAGTCCCGCAACTACGAGCAGTACTTC
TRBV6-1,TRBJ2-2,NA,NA,CASSEATHTGELFF,TGTGCCAGCAGTGAAGCTACGCACACCGGGGAGCTGTTTTTT
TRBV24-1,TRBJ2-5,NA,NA,CATSVGGTQYF,TGTGCCACCAGTGTGGGGGGGACCCAGTACTTC
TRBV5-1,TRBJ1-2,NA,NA,CASSDRPSGEPGGYTF,TGCGCCAGCAGCGACCGACCATCGGGGGAGCCGGGAGGCTACACCTTC
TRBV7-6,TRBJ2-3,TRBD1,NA,CASSLATGASTDTQYF,TGTGCCAGCAGCTTAGCGACAGGGGCCAGCACAGATACGCAGTATTTT
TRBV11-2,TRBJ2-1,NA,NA,CASSLGWRGSYNEQFF,TGTGCCAGCAGCTTAGGGTGGAGGGGATCCTACAATGAGCAGTTCTTC
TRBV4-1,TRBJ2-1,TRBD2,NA,CASRWTSGGPYDEQFF,TGCGCCAGCCGATGGACTAGCGGGGGGCCCTATGATGAGCAGTTCTTC
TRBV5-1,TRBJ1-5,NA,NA,CASSLEAGNQPQHF,TGCGCCAGCAGCTTGGAAGCAGGCAATCAGCCCCAGCATTTT
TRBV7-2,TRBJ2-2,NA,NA,CASSLAQRTTGELFF,TGTGCCAGCAGCTTAGCGCAGAGGACAACCGGGGAGCTGTTTTTT
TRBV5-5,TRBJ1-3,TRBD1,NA,CASSRPGQESNTIYF,TGTGCCAGCAGCCGACCGGGACAGGAATCAAACACCATATATTTT
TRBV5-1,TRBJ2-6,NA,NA,CASSSFTSSGANVLTF,TGCGCCAGCAGCTCGTTCACAAGCTCTGGGGCCAACGTCCTGACTTTC
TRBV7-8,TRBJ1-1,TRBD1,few,CASSLGDRATEAFF,TGTGCCAGCAGCTTAGGTGACAGGGCCACTGAAGCTTTCTTT
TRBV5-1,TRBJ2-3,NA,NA,CASSLGPGGSTDTQYF,TGCGCCAGCAGCCTTGGGCCAGGGGGGAGCACAGATACGCAGTATTTT
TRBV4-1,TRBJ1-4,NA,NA,CASSENGGGNEKLFF,TGCGCCAGCAGCGAAAACGGGGGGGGTAATGAAAAACTGTTTTTT
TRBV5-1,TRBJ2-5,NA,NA,CASSFGPETQYF,TGCGCCAGCAGCTTCGGCCCGGAGACCCAGTACTTC
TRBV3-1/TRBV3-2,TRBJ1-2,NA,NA,CASSLSDGVYGYTF,TGTGCCAGCAGCCTTTCGGACGGTGTCTATGGCTACACCTTC
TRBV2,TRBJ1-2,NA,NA,CASGRVSGYTF,TGTGCCAGCGGAAGGGTTAGTGGCTACACCTTC